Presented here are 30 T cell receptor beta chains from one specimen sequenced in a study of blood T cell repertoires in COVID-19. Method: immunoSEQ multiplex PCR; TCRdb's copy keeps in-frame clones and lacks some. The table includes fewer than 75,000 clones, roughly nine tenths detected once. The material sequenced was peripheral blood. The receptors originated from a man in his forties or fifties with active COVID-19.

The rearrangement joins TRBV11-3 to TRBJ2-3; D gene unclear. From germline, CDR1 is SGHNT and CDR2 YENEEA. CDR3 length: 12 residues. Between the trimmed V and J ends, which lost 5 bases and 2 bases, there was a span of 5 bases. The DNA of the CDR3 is TGTGCCAGCAGCCTAAACACAGATACGCAGTATTTT. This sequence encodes CASSLNTDTQYF.

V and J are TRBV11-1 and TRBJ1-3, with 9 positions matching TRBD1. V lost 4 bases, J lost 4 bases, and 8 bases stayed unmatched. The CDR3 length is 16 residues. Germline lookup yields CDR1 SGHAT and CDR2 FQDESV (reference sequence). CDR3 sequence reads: CASSWGQGASGNTIYF. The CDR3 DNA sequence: TGTGCCAGCAGCTGGGGACAGGGAGCTTCCGGAAACACCATATATTTT.

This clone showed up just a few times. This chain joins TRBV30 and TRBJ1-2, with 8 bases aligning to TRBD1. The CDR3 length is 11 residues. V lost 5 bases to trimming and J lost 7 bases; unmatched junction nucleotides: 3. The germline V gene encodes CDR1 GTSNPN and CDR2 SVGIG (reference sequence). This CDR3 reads CAWDRGIGYTF. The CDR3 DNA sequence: TGTGCCTGGGACAGGGGAATTGGCTACACCTTC.

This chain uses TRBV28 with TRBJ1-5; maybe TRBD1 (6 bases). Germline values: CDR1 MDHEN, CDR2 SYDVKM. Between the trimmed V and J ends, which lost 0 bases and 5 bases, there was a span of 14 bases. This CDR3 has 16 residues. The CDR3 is CASSLWQGRLDQPQHF. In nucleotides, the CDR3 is TGTGCCAGCAGTTTATGGCAGGGGCGACTTGATCAGCCCCAGCATTTT.

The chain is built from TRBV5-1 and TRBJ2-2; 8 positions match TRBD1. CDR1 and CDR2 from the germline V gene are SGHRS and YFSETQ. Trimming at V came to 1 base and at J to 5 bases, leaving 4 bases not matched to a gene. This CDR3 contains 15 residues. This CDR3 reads CASSLPGGYTGELFF. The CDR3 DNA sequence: TGCGCCAGCAGCTTGCCAGGGGGCTATACCGGGGAGCTGTTTTTT.

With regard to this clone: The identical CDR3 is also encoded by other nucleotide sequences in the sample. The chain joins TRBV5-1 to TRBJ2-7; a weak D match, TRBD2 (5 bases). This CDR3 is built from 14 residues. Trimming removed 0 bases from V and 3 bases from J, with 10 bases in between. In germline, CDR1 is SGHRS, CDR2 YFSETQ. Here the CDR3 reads CASSLAGGDYEQYF. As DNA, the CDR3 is TGCGCCAGCAGCTTGGCTGGAGGAGACTACGAGCAGTACTTC.

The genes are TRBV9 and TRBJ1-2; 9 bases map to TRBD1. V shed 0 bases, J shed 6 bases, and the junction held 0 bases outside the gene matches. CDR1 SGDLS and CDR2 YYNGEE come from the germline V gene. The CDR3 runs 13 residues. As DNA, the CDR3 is TGTGCCAGCAGCGTAGACAGGGGGCATGGCTACACCTTC. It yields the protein CASSVDRGHGYTF.

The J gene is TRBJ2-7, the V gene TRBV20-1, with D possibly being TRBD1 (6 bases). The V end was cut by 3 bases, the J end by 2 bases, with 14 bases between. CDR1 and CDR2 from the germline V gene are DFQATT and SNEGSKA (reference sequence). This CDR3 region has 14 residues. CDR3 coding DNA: TGCAGTGCTAGTGGGTGGGACATTACCTACGAGCAGTACTTC. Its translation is CSASGWDITYEQYF.

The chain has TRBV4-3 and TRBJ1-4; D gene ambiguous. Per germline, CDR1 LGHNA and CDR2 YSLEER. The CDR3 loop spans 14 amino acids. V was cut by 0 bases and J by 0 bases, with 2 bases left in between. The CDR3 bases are TGCGCCAGCAGCCAAGACTCAACTAATGAAAAACTGTTTTTT. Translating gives CASSQDSTNEKLFF.

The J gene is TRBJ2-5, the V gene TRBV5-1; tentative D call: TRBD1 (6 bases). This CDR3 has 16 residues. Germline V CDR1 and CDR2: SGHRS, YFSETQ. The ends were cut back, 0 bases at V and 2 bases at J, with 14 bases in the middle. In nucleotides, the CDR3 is TGCGCCAGCAGCTTGGGGTCAGGGGCACCTCAAGAGACCCAGTACTTC. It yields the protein CASSLGSGAPQETQYF.

The CDR3 spells CATSDFGTGGEETQYF. The CDR3 DNA sequence: TGTGCCACCAGTGATTTTGGGACAGGGGGCGAAGAGACCCAGTACTTC. The V gene is TRBV24-1, the J gene TRBJ2-5; 12 bases match TRBD1. Trimming took 1 base from V and 3 from J; bases not matched to a gene: 2. The germline gives CDR1 KGHDR, CDR2 SFDVKD. The CDR3 contains 16 residues.

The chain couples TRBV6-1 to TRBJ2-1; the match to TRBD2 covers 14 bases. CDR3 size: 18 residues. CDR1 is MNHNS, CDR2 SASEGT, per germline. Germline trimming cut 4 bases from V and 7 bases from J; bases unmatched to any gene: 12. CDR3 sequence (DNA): TGTGCCAGCAGTGCAACCCCTGGGACTAGCGGGAGTGGGAATGAGCAGTTCTTC. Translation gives CASSATPGTSGSGNEQFF.

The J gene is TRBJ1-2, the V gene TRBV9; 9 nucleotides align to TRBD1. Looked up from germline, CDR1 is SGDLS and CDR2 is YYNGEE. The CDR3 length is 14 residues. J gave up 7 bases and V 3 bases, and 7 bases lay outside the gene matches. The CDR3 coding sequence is TGTGCCAGCAGCGCGGCTGGGACAGGGCTTGGCTACACCTTC. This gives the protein CASSAAGTGLGYTF. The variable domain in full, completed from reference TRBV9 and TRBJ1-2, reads DSGVTQTPKHLITATGQRVTLRCSPRSGDLSVYWYQQSLDQGLQFLIQYYNGEERAKGNILERFSAQQFPDLHSELNLSSLELGDSALYFCASSAAGTGLGYTFGSGTRLTVV.

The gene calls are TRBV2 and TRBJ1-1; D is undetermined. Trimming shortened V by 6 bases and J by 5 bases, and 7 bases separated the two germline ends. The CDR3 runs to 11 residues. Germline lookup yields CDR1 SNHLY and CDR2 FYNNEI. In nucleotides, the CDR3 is TGTGCCAGCAGCCCGCAGACTGAAGCTTTCTTT. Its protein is CASSPQTEAFF.

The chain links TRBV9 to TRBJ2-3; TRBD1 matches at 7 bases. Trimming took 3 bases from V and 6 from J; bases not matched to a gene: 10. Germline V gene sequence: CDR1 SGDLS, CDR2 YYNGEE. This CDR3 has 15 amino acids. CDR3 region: CASSAGQLISDTQYF. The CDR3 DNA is TGTGCCAGCAGCGCGGGACAGCTCATCTCGGATACGCAGTATTTT.

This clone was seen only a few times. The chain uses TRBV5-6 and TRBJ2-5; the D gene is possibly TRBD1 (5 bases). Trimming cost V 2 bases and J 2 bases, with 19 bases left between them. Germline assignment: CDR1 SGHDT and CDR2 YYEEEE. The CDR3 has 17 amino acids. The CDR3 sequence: CASSLRYQGQWQETQYF. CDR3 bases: TGTGCCAGCAGCTTACGGTACCAGGGCCAGTGGCAAGAGACCCAGTACTTC.

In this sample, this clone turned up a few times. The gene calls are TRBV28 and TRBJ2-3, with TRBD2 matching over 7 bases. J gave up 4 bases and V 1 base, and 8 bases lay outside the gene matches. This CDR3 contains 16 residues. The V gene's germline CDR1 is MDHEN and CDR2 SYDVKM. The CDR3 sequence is CASSLLRLAFSDTQYF. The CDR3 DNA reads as TGTGCCAGCAGTTTATTGAGACTAGCATTTTCAGATACGCAGTATTTT.

The CDR3 DNA follows: TGTGCCAGCAGCACTGACAGACGAGGAAACACCATATATTTT. Protein: CASSTDRRGNTIYF. The chain uses TRBV7-9 and TRBJ1-3, with D tentatively TRBD1 (5 bases). The germline V and J ends were trimmed by 5 bases and 4 bases, with 12 bases remaining between them. Germline V gene lookup returns CDR1 SEHNR and CDR2 FQNEAQ (reference sequence). This CDR3 is built from 14 residues.

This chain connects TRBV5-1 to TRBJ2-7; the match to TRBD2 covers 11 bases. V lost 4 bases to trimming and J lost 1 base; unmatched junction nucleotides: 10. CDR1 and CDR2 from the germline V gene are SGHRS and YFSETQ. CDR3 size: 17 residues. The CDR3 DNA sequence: TGCGCCAGCAGCCTGGTAGCGGGAGGGCCTGGGTCCTACGAGCAGTACTTC. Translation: CASSLVAGGPGSYEQYF.

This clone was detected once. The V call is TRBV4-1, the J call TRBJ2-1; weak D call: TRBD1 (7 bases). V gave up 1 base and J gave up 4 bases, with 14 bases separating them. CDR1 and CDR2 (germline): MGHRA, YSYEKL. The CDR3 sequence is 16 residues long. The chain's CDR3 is CASSQAGDRVYNEQFF. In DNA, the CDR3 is TGCGCCAGCAGCCAAGCGGGAGACAGGGTTTACAATGAGCAGTTCTTC.

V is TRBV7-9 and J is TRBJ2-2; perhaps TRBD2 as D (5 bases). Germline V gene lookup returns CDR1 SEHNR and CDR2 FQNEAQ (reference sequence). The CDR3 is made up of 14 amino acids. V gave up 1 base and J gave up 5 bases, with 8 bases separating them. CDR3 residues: CASSLDRGTGELFF. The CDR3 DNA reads TGTGCCAGCAGCTTAGATCGGGGAACCGGGGAGCTGTTTTTT.

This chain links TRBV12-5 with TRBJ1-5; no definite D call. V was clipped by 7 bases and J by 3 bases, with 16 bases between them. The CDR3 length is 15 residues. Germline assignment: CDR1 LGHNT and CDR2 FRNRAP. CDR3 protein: CASVLSAKSNQPQHF. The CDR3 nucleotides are TGTGCTAGTGTCCTCAGCGCCAAATCCAATCAGCCCCAGCATTTT.

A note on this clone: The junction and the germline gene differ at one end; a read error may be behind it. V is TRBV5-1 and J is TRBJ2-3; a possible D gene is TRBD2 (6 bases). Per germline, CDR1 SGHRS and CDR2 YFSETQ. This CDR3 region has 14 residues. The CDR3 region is CAGRDSASTDTQYF. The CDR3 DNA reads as TGCGCCGGCAGGGACTCAGCTAGCACAGATACGCAGTATTTT.

Here the CDR3 reads CASSPLPIPSGYEQYF. The CDR3 coding sequence is TGTGCCAGCAGCCCGTTGCCAATCCCCTCCGGCTACGAGCAGTACTTC. The V call is TRBV7-6, the J call TRBJ2-7; D unresolved. The germline V gene has CDR1 SGHVS and CDR2 FNYEAQ. V lost 5 bases to trimming and J lost 3 bases, with 20 bases between them. This CDR3 has 16 residues.

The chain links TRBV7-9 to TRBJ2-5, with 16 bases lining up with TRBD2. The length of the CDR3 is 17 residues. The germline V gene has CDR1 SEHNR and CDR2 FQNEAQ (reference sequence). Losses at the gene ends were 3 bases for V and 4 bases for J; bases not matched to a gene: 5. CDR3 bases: TGTGCCAGCAGCTTGGGACTAGCGGGGGGGCCCGTAGAGACCCAGTACTTC. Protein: CASSLGLAGGPVETQYF.

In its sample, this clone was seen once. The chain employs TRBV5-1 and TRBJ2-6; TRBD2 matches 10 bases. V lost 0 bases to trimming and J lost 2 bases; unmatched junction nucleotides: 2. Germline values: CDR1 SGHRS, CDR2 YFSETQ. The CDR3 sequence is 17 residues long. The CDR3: CASSLVLAGAGANVLTF. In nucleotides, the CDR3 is TGCGCCAGCAGCTTGGTCCTAGCGGGAGCTGGGGCCAACGTCCTGACTTTC.

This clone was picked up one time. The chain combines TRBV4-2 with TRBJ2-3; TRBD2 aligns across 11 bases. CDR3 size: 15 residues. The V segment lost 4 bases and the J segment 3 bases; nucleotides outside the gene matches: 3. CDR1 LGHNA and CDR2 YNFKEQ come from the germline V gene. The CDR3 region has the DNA TGTGCCAGCAGCCTTAGACTAGCGGGGACAGATACGCAGTATTTT. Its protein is CASSLRLAGTDTQYF.

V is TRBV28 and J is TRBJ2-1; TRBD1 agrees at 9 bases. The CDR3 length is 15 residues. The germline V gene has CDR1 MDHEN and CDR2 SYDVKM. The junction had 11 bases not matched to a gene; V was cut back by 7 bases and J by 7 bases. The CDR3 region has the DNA TGTGCCAGCACACCCGGGACAGGGAGTGAGAATGAGCAGTTCTTC. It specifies CASTPGTGSENEQFF. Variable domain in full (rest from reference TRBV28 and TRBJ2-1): DVKVTQSSRYLVKRTGEKVFLECVQDMDHENMFWYRQDPGLGLRLIYFSYDVKMKEKGDIPEGYSVSREKKERFSLILESASTNQTSMYLCASTPGTGSENEQFFGPGTRLTVL.

Written as DNA, the CDR3 is TGTGCCAGCAGCTTATCGACAGGGAGCGAGCAGTTCTTC. Residues: CASSLSTGSEQFF. The gene calls are TRBV7-3 and TRBJ2-1; 7 bases are shared with TRBD1. The CDR3 totals 13 residues. Germline CDR1 reads SGHTA; CDR2 reads FQGTGA. J gave up 10 bases and V 2 bases, and 5 bases lay outside the gene matches.

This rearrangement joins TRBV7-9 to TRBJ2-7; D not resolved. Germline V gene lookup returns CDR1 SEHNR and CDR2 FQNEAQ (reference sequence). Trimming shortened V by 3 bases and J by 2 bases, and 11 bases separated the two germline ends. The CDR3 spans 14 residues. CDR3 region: CASSFPGSTYEQYF. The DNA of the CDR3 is TGTGCCAGCAGCTTTCCCGGGTCGACCTACGAGCAGTACTTC.